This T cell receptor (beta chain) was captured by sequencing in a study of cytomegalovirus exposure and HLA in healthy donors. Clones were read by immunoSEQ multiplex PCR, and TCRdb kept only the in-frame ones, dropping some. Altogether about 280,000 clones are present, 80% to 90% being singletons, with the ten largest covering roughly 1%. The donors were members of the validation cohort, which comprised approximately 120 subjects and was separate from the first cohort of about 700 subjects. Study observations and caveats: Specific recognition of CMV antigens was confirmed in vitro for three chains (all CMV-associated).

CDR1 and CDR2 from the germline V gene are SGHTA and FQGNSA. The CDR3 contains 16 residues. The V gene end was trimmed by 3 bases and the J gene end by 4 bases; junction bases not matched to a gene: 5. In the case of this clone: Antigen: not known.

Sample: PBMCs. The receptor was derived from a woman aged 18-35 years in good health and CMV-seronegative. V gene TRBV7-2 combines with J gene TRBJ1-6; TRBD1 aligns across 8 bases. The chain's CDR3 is CASSFRTGTYNSPLHF. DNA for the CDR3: TGTGCCAGCAGCTTTAGGACAGGGACTTATAATTCACCCCTCCACTTT. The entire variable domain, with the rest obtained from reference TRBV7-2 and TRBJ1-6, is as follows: GAGVSQSPSNKVTEKGKDVELRCDPISGHTALYWYRQSLGQGLEFLIYFQGNSAPDKSGLPSDRFSAERTGGSVSTLTIQRTQQEDSAVYLCASSFRTGTYNSPLHFGNGTRLTVT.